These T cell receptor beta chains were read from a single sample in a study of cytomegalovirus exposure and HLA in healthy donors. The data were produced by immunoSEQ multiplex PCR, yet TCRdb's version contains in-frame clones alone and is incomplete. Of hundreds of thousands of clones in the sample, over 80% were seen once. The sample comprised PBMCs. These receptors were collected from a woman aged 18-35 years in good health and CMV-seronegative. CDR3s include the opening cysteine and the closing phenylalanine or tryptophan. D genes are given only for firm matches. A row's size may be missing; if present it is once, few, many or a size class.

abundance | j_gene | v_gene | d_gene | CDR3aa | CDR3nt
NA | TRBJ1-2 | TRBV19 | NA | CASSPHRTGNYGYTF | TGTGCCAGTAGTCCACATCGAACAGGGAACTATGGCTACACCTTC
NA | TRBJ2-2 | TRBV2 | TRBD2 | CASRKLAGRTGELFF | TGTGCCAGCAGGAAACTAGCGGGTCGTACCGGGGAGCTGTTTTTT
NA | TRBJ2-4 | TRBV9 | TRBD2 | CASSREGGHRNKNIQYF | TGTGCCAGCAGCCGCGAGGGAGGGCATAGGAACAAAAACATTCAGTACTTC
many | TRBJ2-7 | TRBV6-5 | TRBD2 | CASSLSGGIFGQYF | TGTGCCAGCAGCCTAAGCGGGGGCATCTTCGGGCAGTACTTC
once | TRBJ2-3 | TRBV11-1 | NA | CASSSRVRATDTQYF | TGTGCCAGCAGCTCTCGGGTGCGGGCCACAGATACGCAGTATTTT
NA | TRBJ1-1 | TRBV5-4 | NA | CASSSIWHRDTEAFF | TGTGCCAGCAGCTCCATTTGGCACAGGGACACTGAAGCTTTCTTT
once | TRBJ1-2 | TRBV27 | NA | CASSQLPRFGNYGYTF | TGTGCCAGCAGTCAACTTCCACGGTTCGGTAACTATGGCTACACCTTC
NA | TRBJ1-5 | TRBV28 | TRBD1 | CASRRTGVSNQPQHF | TGTGCCAGCAGGCGGACAGGGGTTAGCAATCAGCCCCAGCATTTT
NA | TRBJ2-1 | TRBV5-6 | NA | CASSYGPRGDNEQFF | TGTGCCAGCAGCTACGGCCCCAGGGGTGACAATGAGCAGTTCTTC
NA | TRBJ2-3 | TRBV15 | NA | CATSTLPGMGISTDTQYF | TGTGCCACCAGCACCCTTCCCGGGATGGGTATTAGCACAGATACGCAGTATTTT
once | TRBJ1-2 | TRBV30 | NA | CAWTPRAWANYGYTF | TGTGCCTGGACGCCACGGGCATGGGCTAACTATGGCTACACCTTC
NA | TRBJ2-2 | TRBV30 | NA | CAWSVIADPGELFF | TGTGCCTGGAGTGTAATTGCTGACCCCGGGGAGCTGTTTTTT
NA | TRBJ2-5 | TRBV18 | TRBD2 | CASSPLAGEETQYF | TGTGCCAGCTCACCATTAGCGGGAGAAGAGACCCAGTACTTC
NA | TRBJ2-3 | TRBV11-2 | NA | CASSFLSDTQYF | TGTGCCAGCAGCTTCTTGTCAGATACGCAGTATTTT
NA | TRBJ1-1 | TRBV9 | NA | CASSVDFLTEAFF | TGTGCCAGCAGCGTAGACTTCCTCACTGAAGCTTTCTTT
NA | TRBJ1-4 | TRBV5-1 | NA | CASSASQGPRGNEKLFF | TGCGCCAGCAGCGCTTCACAGGGCCCGCGGGGTAATGAAAAACTGTTTTTT
NA | TRBJ2-5 | TRBV27 | TRBD2 | CASSSLEREVSQETQYF | TGTGCCAGCAGTTCTCTAGAGCGGGAGGTCTCCCAAGAGACCCAGTACTTC
NA | TRBJ1-2 | TRBV13 | TRBD1 | CASSLGAGGFYGYTF | TGTGCCAGCAGCTTAGGAGCAGGGGGCTTCTATGGCTACACCTTC
NA | TRBJ2-5 | TRBV25-1 | NA | CASSEFSVETQYF | TGTGCCAGCAGTGAATTTTCGGTCGAGACCCAGTACTTC
NA | TRBJ2-5 | TRBV11-2 | NA | CASSLGGANQETQYF | TGTGCCAGCAGCTTAGGCGGGGCTAATCAAGAGACCCAGTACTTC
NA | TRBJ1-5 | TRBV9 | NA | CASSRGGDSNQPQHF | TGTGCCAGCAGCCGCGGGGGTGATAGCAATCAGCCCCAGCATTTT
NA | TRBJ1-1 | TRBV27 | NA | CASRASPGLNTEAFF | TGTGCCAGCAGAGCATCTCCAGGGCTGAACACTGAAGCTTTCTTT
NA | TRBJ2-1 | TRBV5-1 | TRBD2 | CASSFTGGRLYNEQFF | TGCGCCAGCAGCTTTACGGGGGGACGTCTCTACAATGAGCAGTTCTTC
NA | TRBJ1-1 | TRBV19 | NA | CASSRDRQLMNTEAFF | TGTGCCAGTAGTCGCGATCGACAGCTCATGAACACTGAAGCTTTCTTT
NA | TRBJ2-1 | TRBV28 | TRBD2 | CASSPLGSGSNGEQFF | TGTGCCAGCAGTCCCTTAGGGAGCGGGAGCAATGGTGAGCAGTTCTTC
few | TRBJ2-7 | TRBV6-1 | TRBD1 | CASRQGGLREQYF | TGTGCCAGCCGACAGGGTGGTCTGCGGGAGCAGTACTTC
NA | TRBJ2-5 | TRBV2 | NA | CASSDSVYPTQYF | TGTGCCAGCAGTGATTCGGTCTATCCGACCCAGTACTTC
once | TRBJ2-7 | TRBV4-1 | NA | CASSQEDQGDYEQYF | TGCGCCAGCAGCCAAGAGGACCAAGGGGACTACGAGCAGTACTTC
NA | TRBJ2-1 | TRBV29-1 | NA | CSARRVGVNEQFF | TGCAGCGCCCGGCGCGTCGGCGTGAATGAGCAGTTCTTC
NA | TRBJ1-2 | TRBV2 | NA | CASSGNPGLDF | TGTGCCAGCAGTGGGAATCCGGGACTCGACTTC
NA | TRBJ2-5 | TRBV5-1 | NA | CASSLGGTQETQYF | TGCGCCAGCAGCTTGGGGGGGACCCAAGAGACCCAGTACTTC
NA | TRBJ2-2 | TRBV7-3 | NA | CASSLDGNTGELFF | TGTGCCAGCAGCTTGGACGGAAACACCGGGGAGCTGTTTTTT
NA | TRBJ1-4 | TRBV14 | NA | CASSPGRGANEKLFF | TGTGCCAGCAGCCCCGGGAGGGGCGCTAATGAAAAACTGTTTTTT
NA | TRBJ1-2 | TRBV6-1 | TRBD1 | CASSSTGENYGYTF | TGTGCCAGCAGCTCGACAGGGGAGAACTATGGCTACACCTTC
NA | TRBJ2-5 | TRBV28 | NA | CASRGGQEAQYF | TGTGCCAGCAGGGGGGGTCAAGAGGCCCAGTACTTC
few | TRBJ2-2 | TRBV2 | NA | CASSDYITGELFF | TGTGCCAGCAGTGATTATATCACCGGGGAGCTGTTTTTT
once | TRBJ2-2 | TRBV7-2 | TRBD2 | CASSSPISGSGELFF | TGTGCCAGCAGCTCCCCGATTAGCGGGTCCGGGGAGCTGTTTTTT
NA | TRBJ2-1 | TRBV7-3 | TRBD1 | CASSFLDRGNEQFF | TGTGCCAGCAGCTTCCTGGACAGGGGAAATGAGCAGTTCTTC
NA | TRBJ2-2 | TRBV9 | NA | CASSVDRVDGELFF | TGTGCCAGCAGCGTAGACCGAGTGGACGGGGAGCTGTTTTTT
NA | TRBJ1-3 | TRBV6-5 | NA | CASSPTGSGNTIYF | TGTGCCAGCAGTCCCACAGGCTCTGGAAACACCATATATTTT
NA | TRBJ1-4 | TRBV18 | NA | CASSPEGSALFNEKLFF | TGTGCCAGCTCACCCGAGGGCTCGGCGCTCTTTAATGAAAAACTGTTTTTT